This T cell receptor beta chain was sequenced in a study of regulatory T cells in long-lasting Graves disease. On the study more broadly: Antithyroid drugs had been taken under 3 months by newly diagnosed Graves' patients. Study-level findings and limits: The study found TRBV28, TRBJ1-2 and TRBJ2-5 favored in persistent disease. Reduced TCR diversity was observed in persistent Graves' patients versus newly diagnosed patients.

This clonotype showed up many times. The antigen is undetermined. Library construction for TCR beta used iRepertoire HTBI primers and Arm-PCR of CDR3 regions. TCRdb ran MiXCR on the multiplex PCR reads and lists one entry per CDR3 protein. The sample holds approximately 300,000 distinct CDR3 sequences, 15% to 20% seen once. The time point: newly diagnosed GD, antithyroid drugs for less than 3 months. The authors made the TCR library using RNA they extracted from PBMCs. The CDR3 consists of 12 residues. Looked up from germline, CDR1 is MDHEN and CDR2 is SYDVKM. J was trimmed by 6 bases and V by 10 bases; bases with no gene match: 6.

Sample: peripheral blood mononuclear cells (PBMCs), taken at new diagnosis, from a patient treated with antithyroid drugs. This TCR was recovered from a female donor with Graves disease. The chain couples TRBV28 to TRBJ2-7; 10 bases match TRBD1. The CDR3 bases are TGTGCCACCGGGACAGGGGAAGGCGAGCAGTACTTC. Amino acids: CATGTGEGEQYF.